This T cell receptor (beta chain) comes out of a study of cytomegalovirus exposure and HLA in healthy donors. Study details: The Caucasian-associated ancestry cluster contained about four fifths of the roughly 370 genotyped donors.

This CDR3 region has 15 residues. Trimming stripped 7 bases from V and 8 bases from J, with 21 bases between. Germline V gives CDR1 MNHEY, CDR2 SVGAGI. Comment on this clone: The antigen is not known.

Findings of the study overall: Later findings reportedly placed an Asian-associated ancestry cluster below the roughly 690-donor mean for N-insertions. Rarity held for most TCR sequences, but there were some public TCRs that occurred in many donors. Trimming of TCR beta V- and J-genes showed a link, identified in a later analysis, to a missense DCLRE1C variant.

Amplification used 60 Vbeta primers and 13 Jbeta primers. Assay: immunoSEQ multiplex PCR; the TCRdb copy retains only in-frame clones and omits some. The sample lists about 170,000 clones; about 65% were seen once. The TCR originated in a man in his forties in good health and CMV-seropositive. The J gene is TRBJ2-1, the V gene TRBV6-5, with D tentatively TRBD2 (5 bases). The sequencing sample was made of PBMCs. CDR3 loop: CASNPYRGAEDEQFF. In nucleotides, the CDR3 is TGTGCCAGCAATCCCTATCGGGGTGCGGAGGATGAGCAGTTCTTC.